This passage covers 17 T cell receptor beta chains from one sample sequenced in a study of blood T cell repertoires in COVID-19. The data were produced by immunoSEQ multiplex PCR, yet TCRdb's version contains in-frame clones alone and is incomplete. The sample records about 150,000 clones, around 80% being singletons. Material: peripheral blood. The receptors stem from a woman aged 45-65 years with acute or convalescent COVID-19.

V gene TRBV6-5 combines with J gene TRBJ1-1; D remains unclear. V was pared by 7 bases and J by 3 bases, with 12 bases between. The CDR3 totals 13 residues. CDR1 MNHEY and CDR2 SVGAGI come from the germline V gene. The CDR3 nucleotides read TGTGCCAGCAACTTACGAGAAGACACTGAAGCTTTCTTT. Translated, it gives CASNLREDTEAFF.

The chain uses TRBV6-5 and TRBJ2-7; 15 positions match TRBD2. The CDR3 length is 15 residues. Germline V gene data show CDR1 as MNHEY and CDR2 as SVGAGI. Trimming removed 4 bases from V and 6 bases from J; junction bases left unmatched: 4. CDR3 coding DNA: TGTGCCAGCAGTTCGTCGGGACTAGCGGGGGGCGAGCAGTACTTC. Its translation: CASSSSGLAGGEQYF.

This chain connects TRBV5-1 to TRBJ2-5, with TRBD2 as a possible D gene (7 bases). The V gene's germline CDR1 is SGHRS and CDR2 YFSETQ. The length of the CDR3 is 14 residues. Trimming took 2 bases from V and 6 from J, leaving 14 bases between them. CDR3 sequence reads: CASSLGGVEKTQYF. CDR3 bases: TGCGCCAGCAGCTTAGGGGGGGTCGAGAAGACCCAGTACTTC.

The genes are TRBV6-5 and TRBJ2-7; 9 positions agree with TRBD1. CDR3 size: 16 residues. CDR1 is MNHEY, CDR2 SVGAGI, per germline. The V segment lost 0 bases and the J segment 7 bases; nucleotides outside the gene matches: 10. The CDR3 sequence: CASSYSPGQGLGEQYF. The CDR3 region has the DNA TGTGCCAGCAGTTACTCCCCGGGACAGGGATTGGGAGAGCAGTACTTC.

The rearrangement links TRBV9 to TRBJ1-1; weak D call: TRBD1 (6 bases). Germline V CDR1 and CDR2: SGDLS, YYNGEE. CDR3 size: 14 residues. V shed 0 bases and J shed 3 bases, with 9 bases lying between them. DNA for the CDR3: TGTGCCAGCAGCGTAGGGGGGCACGACACTGAAGCTTTCTTT. Amino acid sequence: CASSVGGHDTEAFF.

The CDR3 coding sequence is TGTGCCAGCAGTCCCCTCGACCAAGAGACCCAGTACTTC. Protein: CASSPLDQETQYF. The genes are TRBV28 and TRBJ2-5, with D hard to call. V gave up 5 bases and J gave up 0 bases, with 7 bases separating them. Germline CDR1 reads MDHEN; CDR2 reads SYDVKM. The CDR3 covers 13 residues.

This clone came up a few times. The chain recombines TRBV5-1 with TRBJ2-5, with a possible D match to TRBD2 (5 bases). The CDR3 runs to 14 residues. CDR1 is SGHRS and CDR2 is YFSETQ in the germline V gene. The germline V and J ends were trimmed by 0 bases and 7 bases, with 13 bases remaining between them. DNA for the CDR3: TGCGCCAGCAGCTTGGCCCAGACTAAGGGGACCCAGTACTTC. Its protein product is CASSLAQTKGTQYF. Full variable domain (rest looked up from reference TRBV5-1 and TRBJ2-5): KAGVTQTPRYLIKTRGQQVTLSCSPISGHRSVSWYQQTPGQGLQFLFEYFSETQRNKGNFPGRFSGRQFSNSRSEMNVSTLELGDSALYLCASSLAQTKGTQYFGPGTRLLVL.

The gene calls are TRBV28 and TRBJ2-1, with a weak D call TRBD1 (6 bases). Germline CDR1 is MDHEN and CDR2 is SYDVKM. The CDR3 has 14 amino acids. V gave up 8 bases and J gave up 6 bases, with 17 bases separating them. CDR3 nucleotides: TGTGCCAGCCACCGGGACACCTCCGCCAATGAGCAGTTCTTC. It codes for CASHRDTSANEQFF.

The CDR3 nucleotides read TGCGCCAGCAGCCAAGAAATTGGGACAGAAGCTTTCTTT. Translation gives CASSQEIGTEAFF. The chain uses TRBV4-3 and TRBJ1-1; tentatively, D is TRBD1 (6 bases). V was pared by 0 bases and J by 8 bases, with 10 bases between. The CDR3 length is 13 residues. Germline CDR1 reads LGHNA; CDR2 reads YSLEER.

The CDR3 protein is CASSLRTGGGVETQYF. The CDR3 coding sequence is TGTGCCAGTAGTCTCCGGACAGGGGGCGGGGTGGAGACCCAGTACTTC. V usage is TRBV19 and J usage is TRBJ2-5, with 11 positions matching TRBD1. Germline V gene data show CDR1 as LNHDA and CDR2 as SQIVND (reference sequence). This CDR3 contains 16 residues. The junction had 10 bases not matched to a gene; V was cut back by 5 bases and J by 5 bases.

The chain links TRBV7-9 to TRBJ2-4, with 7 bases aligning to TRBD1. There are 15 residues in the CDR3. Germline V gene lookup returns CDR1 SEHNR and CDR2 FQNEAQ (reference sequence). The trim removed 1 base at V and 7 bases at J, leaving 7 bases unmatched. The CDR3 DNA sequence: TGTGCCAGCAGCTTAGGCGACAGGGCTGGGAACATTCAGTACTTC. Protein product: CASSLGDRAGNIQYF.

This rearrangement joins TRBV18 to TRBJ1-1; TRBD1 matches 8 bases. After removal of 3 bases from V and 4 bases from J, the junction contained 10 bases not matched to a gene. Germline loops: CDR1 KGHSH, CDR2 LQKENI. The CDR3 covers 16 residues. The CDR3 sequence is CASSPAQGAQGTEAFF. The CDR3 DNA reads as TGTGCCAGCTCACCCGCGCAGGGGGCGCAGGGCACTGAAGCTTTCTTT.

J is TRBJ1-5 and V is TRBV2, with D tentatively TRBD1 (5 bases). This CDR3 region has 15 residues. Trimming cost V 8 bases and J 2 bases, with 16 bases left between them. Germline loops: CDR1 SNHLY, CDR2 FYNNEI. This CDR3 reads CASGTTYGGNQPQHF. The DNA for the CDR3 is TGTGCCAGCGGGACTACCTACGGGGGCAATCAGCCCCAGCATTTT.

The chain combines TRBV10-3 with TRBJ1-2; 7 bases match TRBD1. CDR1 is ENHRY and CDR2 is SYGVKD in the germline V gene. The CDR3 extends over 15 amino acids. The trim removed 2 bases at V and 4 bases at J, leaving 7 bases unmatched. CDR3 residues: CAISEATGSGYGYTF. In DNA, the CDR3 is TGTGCCATCAGTGAGGCGACAGGGTCGGGCTATGGCTACACCTTC.

V is TRBV5-1 and J is TRBJ2-1; D is undetermined. The V and J ends lost 4 bases and 7 bases respectively, with 21 bases between them. The CDR3 sequence is 16 residues long. The germline gives CDR1 SGHRS, CDR2 YFSETQ. The CDR3 DNA follows: TGCGCCAGCAGCCCGTCCGACTCCCCCGCTCCAAATGAGCAGTTCTTC. Translated: CASSPSDSPAPNEQFF.

This clone showed up just once. The J gene is TRBJ1-5, the V gene TRBV19, with D unclear. The CDR3 has 17 residues. V gave up 0 bases and J gave up 0 bases, with 12 bases separating them. Germline loops: CDR1 LNHDA, CDR2 SQIVND (reference sequence). In DNA, the CDR3 is TGTGCCAGTAGTATAGATCTTGCGGTCTTTAGCAATCAGCCCCAGCATTTT. It codes for CASSIDLAVFSNQPQHF.

The table lists this clone with a few counts. DNA of the CDR3: TGTGCCAGCAGCTATCTGAGGTCTAGCGGTACCGGGGAGCTGTTTTTT. It specifies CASSYLRSSGTGELFF. This chain connects TRBV7-9 to TRBJ2-2; 7 nucleotides line up with TRBD2. The CDR3 covers 16 residues. The trim removed 4 bases at V and 5 bases at J, leaving 10 bases unmatched. Looked up from germline, CDR1 is SEHNR and CDR2 is FQNEAQ (reference sequence).